In its sample, the clone carrying this T cell receptor beta chain was seen many times. Its antigen remains unknown. This sample was taken from a study of early T cells in non-severe SARS-CoV-2 infection. Study context: Unpaired chains resulted from sequencing bulk RNA of unsorted whole blood. Study-wide points: Private and CD4 specificities were missed by VDJdb matching, which favored anti-spike CD8 responses.

Tagging with unique molecular identifiers was applied to individual cDNA molecules. TCRdb redid the calling of the 5' RACE reads with MiXCR, one entry per CDR3 protein. This table holds 66,000 or so distinct CDR3 sequences, roughly an eighth found once. CDR1 is SGHNT, CDR2 YYREEE, per germline (reference sequence). V was clipped by 3 bases and J by 2 bases; unmatched bases: 4. The CDR3 runs to 14 residues. The source of this sequence is an adult who was a healthcare worker with PCR-confirmed SARS-CoV-2 infection or an uninfected control (not recorded which). The sequenced sample was whole blood. The chain joins TRBV5-4 to TRBJ2-5, with 7 positions matching TRBD1. In DNA form, the CDR3 reads TGTGCCAGCAGCTCAAGGGACAGTCAAGAGACCCAGTACTTC. It specifies CASSSRDSQETQYF.